A single sample gave rise to the 18 T cell receptor beta chains below, sequenced in a study of blood T cell repertoires in COVID-19. Generated by immunoSEQ multiplex PCR, the TCRdb table keeps only in-frame clones and is missing some. The data hold fewer than 250,000 clones, with roughly 84% observed a single time. Sample: PBMCs or T cells enriched from blood (not recorded which). Receptor source: a man in his thirties or forties in a cohort exposed to, infected with or recovered from COVID-19 (not recorded which).

The V gene is TRBV20-1, the J gene TRBJ1-1; unclear D gene. Trimming cost V 8 bases and J 4 bases, with 8 bases left between them. The CDR3 length is 10 residues. The germline V gene has CDR1 DFQATT and CDR2 SNEGSKA (reference sequence). CDR3 DNA sequence: TGCAGTAGACGGGTCACTGAAGCTTTCTTT. This translates into CSRRVTEAFF.

V and J are TRBV2 and TRBJ1-2, with unresolved D. The germline CDR1 and CDR2 sequences are SNHLY and FYNNEI. This CDR3 has 15 residues. V lost 4 bases and J lost 3, with 15 bases in between. CDR3 in amino acids: CASSVEFIQDYGYTF. Here the CDR3 DNA reads TGTGCCAGCAGTGTGGAGTTTATTCAAGACTATGGCTACACCTTC. Based on the CDR3 plus reference TRBV2 and TRBJ1-2, the full variable domain is EPEVTQTPSHQVTQMGQEVILRCVPISNHLYFYWYRQILGQKVEFLVSFYNNEISEKSEIFDDQFSVERPDGSNFTLKIRSTKLEDSAMYFCASSVEFIQDYGYTFGSGTRLTVV.

The V call is TRBV19, the J call TRBJ1-1; 8 nucleotides line up with TRBD1. Germline V gene data show CDR1 as LNHDA and CDR2 as SQIVND (reference sequence). After removal of 6 bases from V and 5 bases from J, the junction contained 5 bases not matched to a gene. The CDR3 is 13 amino acids. CDR3 sequence: CASSGNRGTEAFF. The CDR3 region has the DNA TGTGCCAGTAGCGGAAACAGGGGGACTGAAGCTTTCTTT.

The V gene is TRBV9, the J gene TRBJ2-6, with 8 bases matching TRBD2. Trimming at V came to 6 bases and at J to 1 base, leaving 3 bases not matched to a gene. Per germline, CDR1 SGDLS and CDR2 YYNGEE. The CDR3 is 15 residues long. CDR3 DNA: TGTGCCAGCAAGGCGGGAGGATCTGGGGCCAACGTCCTGACTTTC. Residues: CASKAGGSGANVLTF.

The chain employs TRBV7-2 and TRBJ2-2, with TRBD2 matching 8 bases. The CDR3 has 15 amino acids. Trimming removed 1 base from V and 4 bases from J; junction bases left unmatched: 2. Per germline, CDR1 SGHTA and CDR2 FQGNSA. In DNA, the CDR3 is TGTGCCAGCAGCTTAGTGCGGGGGGCCACCGGGGAGCTGTTTTTT. It specifies CASSLVRGATGELFF. The variable domain in full, with the rest retrieved from reference TRBV7-2 and TRBJ2-2, is GAGVSQSPSNKVTEKGKDVELRCDPISGHTALYWYRQSLGQGLEFLIYFQGNSAPDKSGLPSDRFSAERTGGSVSTLTIQRTQQEDSAVYLCASSLVRGATGELFFGEGSRLTVL.

The chain carries TRBV13 and TRBJ2-1, with 10 bases identical to TRBD2. J lost 10 bases, V lost 5 bases, and 8 bases had no gene match. Germline values: CDR1 PRHDT, CDR2 FYEKMQ (reference sequence). CDR3 length: 14 residues. Here the CDR3 reads CASSEREGADEQFF. Here the CDR3 DNA reads TGTGCCAGCAGCGAGCGGGAGGGCGCAGACGAGCAGTTCTTC.

The chain links TRBV28 to TRBJ2-1; 8 bases map to TRBD1. The CDR3 extends over 14 amino acids. The V and J ends lost 7 bases and 8 bases, in that order; junction bases with no gene match: 10. Germline CDR1 and CDR2: MDHEN and SYDVKM. For the CDR3, the DNA is TGTGCCAGCACTGAATCGGACAGGGACTATGAGCAGTTCTTC. This sequence encodes CASTESDRDYEQFF.

The V gene is TRBV7-8, the J gene TRBJ1-2; 7 bases match TRBD1. In germline, CDR1 is SGHVS, CDR2 FQNEAQ. This CDR3 comprises 12 residues. V trimming: 5 bases; J trimming: 13 bases; junction bases outside the gene matches: 10. CDR3 nucleotide sequence: TGTGCCAGCAGCCTCGGGACAGATTCTTGCACCTTC. Translating gives CASSLGTDSCTF.

This chain links TRBV28 with TRBJ1-5, with TRBD1 as a possible D gene (5 bases). This CDR3 is 14 amino acids long. V was shortened by 8 bases and J by 3 bases, with 14 bases between the two germline ends. The germline V gene has CDR1 MDHEN and CDR2 SYDVKM. CDR3 sequence (DNA): TGTGCCAGCGGGGCCAATGTTAACAATCAGCCCCAGCATTTT. Its protein product is CASGANVNNQPQHF.

This chain joins TRBV18 and TRBJ2-1, with D maybe TRBD1 (5 bases). V was pared by 3 bases and J by 2 bases, with 11 bases between. Germline assignment: CDR1 KGHSH and CDR2 LQKENI. The CDR3 is made up of 15 amino acids. Written as DNA, the CDR3 is TGTGCCAGCTCACCTCCAGGGTTCCCCTACAATGAGCAGTTCTTC. Protein sequence: CASSPPGFPYNEQFF.

The CDR3 protein is CASSEARVRGGPFF. DNA of the CDR3: TGTGCCAGCAGTGAAGCGCGAGTGAGAGGAGGTCCGTTCTTC. The chain couples TRBV6-1 to TRBJ2-1; possibly TRBD2 for D (5 bases). The germline V gene encodes CDR1 MNHNS and CDR2 SASEGT. V was trimmed by 0 bases and J by 15 bases, leaving 18 bases between them. This CDR3 contains 14 residues.

The genes are TRBV28 and TRBJ2-7; unclear D gene. The V gene's germline CDR1 is MDHEN and CDR2 SYDVKM. The CDR3 extends over 12 amino acids. V gave up 5 bases and J gave up 12 bases, with 17 bases separating them. CDR3 residues: CASSREWSAGYF. CDR3 sequence (DNA): TGTGCCAGCAGTCGTGAATGGTCTGCAGGGTACTTC.

V and J are TRBV19 and TRBJ1-2; 7 bases line up with TRBD1. The trim removed 0 bases at V and 6 bases at J, leaving 10 bases unmatched. This CDR3 comprises 16 residues. Germline CDR1 and CDR2: LNHDA and SQIVND (reference sequence). DNA for the CDR3: TGTGCCAGTAGTATAGAAAAAGGGACAGTTCCACATGGCTACACCTTC. Translating it yields CASSIEKGTVPHGYTF.

V is TRBV9 and J is TRBJ2-4, with TRBD1 matching over 9 bases. CDR3 length: 13 amino acids. V was clipped by 0 bases and J by 8 bases; unmatched bases: 0. Germline assignment: CDR1 SGDLS and CDR2 YYNGEE. Here the CDR3 DNA reads TGTGCCAGCAGCGTAGGGGACAGGGACATTCAGTACTTC. Its translation: CASSVGDRDIQYF.

The rearrangement joins TRBV4-1 to TRBJ1-6; 8 bases are shared with TRBD1. V gave up 4 bases and J gave up 7 bases; unmatched junction bases: 9. The CDR3 consists of 16 residues. Germline CDR1 reads MGHRA; CDR2 reads YSYEKL. Here the CDR3 reads CASSPGTGLKNSPLHF. The CDR3 DNA sequence: TGCGCCAGCAGCCCTGGGACAGGCCTTAAGAATTCACCCCTCCACTTT.

V usage is TRBV18 and J usage is TRBJ1-2; 7 bases map to TRBD1. The CDR3 covers 15 residues. V lost 3 bases and J lost 0; bases outside the gene matches: 4. Per the germline V gene, CDR1 is KGHSH and CDR2 is LQKENI. CDR3 region: CASSPGTATNYGYTF. The CDR3 DNA follows: TGTGCCAGCTCACCTGGGACAGCTACTAACTATGGCTACACCTTC. Full variable domain (rest looked up from reference TRBV18 and TRBJ1-2): NAGVMQNPRHLVRRRGQEARLRCSPMKGHSHVYWYRQLPEEGLKFMVYLQKENIIDESGMPKERFSAEFPKEGPSILRIQQVVRGDSAAYFCASSPGTATNYGYTFGSGTRLTVV.

J is TRBJ1-4 and V is TRBV28; weak D call: TRBD1 (6 bases). The V end lost 7 bases, the J end lost 0 bases, and 15 bases lay between the germline ends. This CDR3 has 16 residues. CDR1 and CDR2 (germline): MDHEN, SYDVKM. CDR3 sequence: CASTVRGTTTNEKLFF. In DNA form, the CDR3 reads TGTGCCAGCACCGTGAGGGGGACAACAACTAATGAAAAACTGTTTTTT.

This clone has only one observation. V gene TRBV11-3 combines with J gene TRBJ1-2; possibly TRBD1 for D (6 bases). Germline lookup yields CDR1 SGHNT and CDR2 YENEEA. Trimming left V 3 bases short and J 6 bases short, with 8 bases between. The CDR3 extends over 12 amino acids. CDR3 amino acids: CASSLGHHGYTF. The CDR3 region has the DNA TGTGCCAGCAGCTTGGGACACCATGGCTACACCTTC.